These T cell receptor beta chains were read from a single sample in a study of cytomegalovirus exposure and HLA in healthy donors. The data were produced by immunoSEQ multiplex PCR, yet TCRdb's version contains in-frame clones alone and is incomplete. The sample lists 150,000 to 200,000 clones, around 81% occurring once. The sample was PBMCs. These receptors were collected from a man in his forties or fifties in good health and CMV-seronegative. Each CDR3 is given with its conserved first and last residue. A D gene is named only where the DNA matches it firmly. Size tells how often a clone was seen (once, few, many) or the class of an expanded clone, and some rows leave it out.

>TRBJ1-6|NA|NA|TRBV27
CASSGVVMNSPLHF
TGTGCCAGCAGCGGAGTAGTGATGAATTCACCCCTCCACTTT
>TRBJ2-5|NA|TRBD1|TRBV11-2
CASSFRQGASQYF
TGTGCCAGCAGCTTTAGGCAGGGGGCGTCCCAGTACTTC
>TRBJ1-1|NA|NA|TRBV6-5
CASSSRGYNTEAFF
TGTGCCAGCAGTTCCCGGGGTTATAACACTGAAGCTTTCTTT
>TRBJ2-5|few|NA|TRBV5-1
CASSKLSTVQETQYF
TGCGCCAGCAGCAAACTTTCGACAGTCCAAGAGACCCAGTACTTC
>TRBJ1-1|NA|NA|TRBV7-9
CASSRSGPDQAFF
TGTGCCAGCAGCCGCTCTGGGCCCGACCAAGCTTTCTTT
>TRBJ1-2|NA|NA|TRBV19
CASSGREYYGYTF
TGTGCCAGTAGTGGCCGGGAGTACTATGGCTACACCTTC
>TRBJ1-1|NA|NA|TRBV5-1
CASSAQTTVNTEAFF
TGCGCCAGCAGCGCACAAACGACAGTGAACACTGAAGCTTTCTTT
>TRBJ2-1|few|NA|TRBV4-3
CASSARSDVAYNEQFF
TGCGCCAGCAGCGCGCGTTCTGATGTGGCCTACAATGAGCAGTTCTTC
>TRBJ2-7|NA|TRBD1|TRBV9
CATRMGQPHEQYF
TGTGCCACGCGAATGGGACAGCCCCACGAGCAGTACTTC
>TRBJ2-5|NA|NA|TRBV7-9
CASSLDWSEETQYF
TGTGCCAGCAGCTTAGACTGGTCGGAAGAGACCCAGTACTTC
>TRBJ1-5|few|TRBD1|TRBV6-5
CASSRGTGGPQPQHF
TGTGCCAGCAGCCGCGGGACAGGGGGACCGCAGCCCCAGCATTTT
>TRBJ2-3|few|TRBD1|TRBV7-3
CASSRDVRQGTQYF
TGTGCCAGCAGCCGGGATGTTAGACAGGGTACGCAGTATTTT
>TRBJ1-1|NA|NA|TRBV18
CASSPGLDTEAFF
TGTGCCAGCTCACCGGGGCTCGACACTGAAGCTTTCTTT
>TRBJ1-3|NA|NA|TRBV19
CASSIVGSSGNTIYF
TGTGCCAGTAGTATAGTGGGGAGCTCTGGAAACACCATATATTTT
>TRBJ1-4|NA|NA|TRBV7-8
CASSPGGANEKLFF
TGTGCCAGCAGCCCCGGGGGGGCTAATGAAAAACTGTTTTTT
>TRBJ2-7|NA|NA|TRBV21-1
CASRGHPYEQYF
TGTGCCAGCAGGGGACACCCCTACGAGCAGTACTTC